In this sample, the clone carrying this T cell receptor (beta chain) turned up many times. No antigen is known for it. Arm-PCR of CDR3 regions with iRepertoire HTBI primers generated TCR beta libraries. TCRdb fed the multiplex PCR reads into MiXCR, producing one record per CDR3 protein. The profile shows roughly 470,000 distinct CDR3 sequences, roughly 20% of them singletons. The data were obtained in a study of regulatory T cells in long-lasting Graves disease. Whole-study findings and limits: Persistent Graves' patients showed less TCR diversity than newly diagnosed ones. Shared public clonotypes totalled 2,741 in persistent patients, compared with about 930 in new patients.

Time point in this sample: persistent/refractory GD, antithyroid drugs over 5 years with positive TRAb. With RNA extracted from PBMCs as input, the TCR library was made. The origin of this receptor is a female donor with Graves disease. This sample comprised peripheral blood mononuclear cells (PBMCs), obtained when the disease was refractory, from a patient treated with antithyroid drugs.

The CDR3 loop is CASSTGTAYEQYF. The CDR3 coding sequence is TGTGCCAGCAGCACCGGGACAGCGTACGAGCAGTACTTC. The J gene is TRBJ2-7, the V gene TRBV9; 7 positions agree with TRBD1. The CDR3 extends over 13 amino acids. V shed 4 bases and J 4 bases; nucleotides not matched to a gene: 5. Germline-derived CDR1 and CDR2 are SGDLS and YYNGEE.